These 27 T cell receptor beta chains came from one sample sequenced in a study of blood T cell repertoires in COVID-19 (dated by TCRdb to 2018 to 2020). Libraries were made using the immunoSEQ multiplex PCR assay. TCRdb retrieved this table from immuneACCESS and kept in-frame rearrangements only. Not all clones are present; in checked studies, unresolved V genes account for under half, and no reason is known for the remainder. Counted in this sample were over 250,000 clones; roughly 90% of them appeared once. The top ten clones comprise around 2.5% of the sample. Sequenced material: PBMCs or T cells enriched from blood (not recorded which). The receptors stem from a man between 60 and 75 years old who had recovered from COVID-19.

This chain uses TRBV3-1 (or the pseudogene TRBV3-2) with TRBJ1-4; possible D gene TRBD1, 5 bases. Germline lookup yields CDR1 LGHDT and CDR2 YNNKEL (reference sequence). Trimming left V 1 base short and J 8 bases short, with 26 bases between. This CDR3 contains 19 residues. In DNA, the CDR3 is TGTGCCAGCAGCCAAGGCTACAGTCGCGGGGCCGTGTTTGGAGAAAAACTGTTTTTT. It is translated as CASSQGYSRGAVFGEKLFF.

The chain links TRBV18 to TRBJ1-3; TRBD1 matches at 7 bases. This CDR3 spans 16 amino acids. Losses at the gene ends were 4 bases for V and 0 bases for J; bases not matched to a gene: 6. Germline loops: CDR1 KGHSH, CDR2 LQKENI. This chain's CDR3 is CASSQGQSASGNTIYF. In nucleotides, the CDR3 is TGTGCCAGCTCACAGGGACAGAGCGCCTCTGGAAACACCATATATTTT.

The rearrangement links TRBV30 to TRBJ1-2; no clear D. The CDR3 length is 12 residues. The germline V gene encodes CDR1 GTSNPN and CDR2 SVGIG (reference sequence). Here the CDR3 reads CASRASVGGYTF. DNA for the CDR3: TGTGCTTCCCGCGCCAGCGTCGGAGGCTACACCTTC.

Here the CDR3 DNA reads TGTGCCAGTAGTAGAGAGACAGACAACTCTGGGGCCAACGTCCTGACTTTC. It is translated as CASSRETDNSGANVLTF. J is TRBJ2-6 and V is TRBV19, with D perhaps TRBD1 (5 bases). V lost 4 bases to trimming and J lost 0 bases, with 13 bases between them. There are 17 residues in the CDR3. Per germline, CDR1 LNHDA and CDR2 SQIVND (reference sequence).

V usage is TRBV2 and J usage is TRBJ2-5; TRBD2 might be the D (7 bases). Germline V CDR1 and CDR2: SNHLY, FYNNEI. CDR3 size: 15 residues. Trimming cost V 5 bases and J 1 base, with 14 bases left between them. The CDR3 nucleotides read TGTGCCAGCAGTCGAGAGGGGGGGGGCCAAGAGACCCAGTACTTC. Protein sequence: CASSREGGGQETQYF.

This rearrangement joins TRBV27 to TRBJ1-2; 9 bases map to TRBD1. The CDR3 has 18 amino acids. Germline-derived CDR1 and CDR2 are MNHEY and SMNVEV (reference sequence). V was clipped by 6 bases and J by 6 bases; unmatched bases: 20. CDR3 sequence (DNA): TGTGCCAGCAGCCATGCTGGTTTTCCGGGACAGGGATCGGATGGCTACACCTTC. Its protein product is CASSHAGFPGQGSDGYTF.

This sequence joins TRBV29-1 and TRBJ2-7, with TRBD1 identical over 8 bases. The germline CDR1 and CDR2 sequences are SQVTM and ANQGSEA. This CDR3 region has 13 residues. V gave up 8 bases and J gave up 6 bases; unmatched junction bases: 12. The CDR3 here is CSFSFGTGGEQYF. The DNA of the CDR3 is TGCAGCTTCTCATTTGGGACAGGCGGCGAGCAGTACTTC.

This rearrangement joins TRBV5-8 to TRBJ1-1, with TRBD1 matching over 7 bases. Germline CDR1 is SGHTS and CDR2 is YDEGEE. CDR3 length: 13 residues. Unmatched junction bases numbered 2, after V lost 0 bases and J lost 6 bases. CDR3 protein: CASSLGRGPEAFF. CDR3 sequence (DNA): TGTGCCAGCAGCTTGGGAAGGGGGCCTGAAGCTTTCTTT.

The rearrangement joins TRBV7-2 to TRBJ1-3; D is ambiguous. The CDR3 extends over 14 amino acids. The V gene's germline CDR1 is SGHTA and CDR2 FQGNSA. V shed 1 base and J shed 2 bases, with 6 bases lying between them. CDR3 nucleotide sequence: TGTGCCAGCAGCTTAGTGACAACTGGAAACACCATATATTTT. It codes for CASSLVTTGNTIYF.

CDR3 sequence (DNA): TGTGCCAGCAGCCCGGGACAGCAAAGCGCTGAAGCTTTCTTT. As protein: CASSPGQQSAEAFF. The gene calls are TRBV7-3 and TRBJ1-1, with 7 bases aligning to TRBD1. Germline V gene data show CDR1 as SGHTA and CDR2 as FQGTGA. With 5 bases clipped from V and 6 bases from J, the junction kept 9 bases outside the gene matches. This CDR3 comprises 14 residues.

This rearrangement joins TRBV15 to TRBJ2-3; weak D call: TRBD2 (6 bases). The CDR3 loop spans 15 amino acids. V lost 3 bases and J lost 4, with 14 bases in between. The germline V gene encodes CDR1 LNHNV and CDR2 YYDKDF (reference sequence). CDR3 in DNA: TGTGCCACCAGCAGGGTTCCGGGGGAGCCAGATACGCAGTATTTT. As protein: CATSRVPGEPDTQYF.

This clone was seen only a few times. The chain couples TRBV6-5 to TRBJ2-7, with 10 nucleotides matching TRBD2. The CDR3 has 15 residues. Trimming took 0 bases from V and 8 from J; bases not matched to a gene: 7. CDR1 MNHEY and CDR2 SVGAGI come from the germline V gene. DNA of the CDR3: TGTGCCAGCAGTTACTCGGCTAGCGGGAGTTTACAGCAGTACTTC. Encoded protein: CASSYSASGSLQQYF.

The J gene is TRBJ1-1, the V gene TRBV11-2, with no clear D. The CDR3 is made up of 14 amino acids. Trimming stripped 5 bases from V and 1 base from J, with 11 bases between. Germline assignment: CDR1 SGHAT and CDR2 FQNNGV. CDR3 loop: CASSRSMANTEAFF. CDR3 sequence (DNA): TGTGCCAGCAGCCGGAGTATGGCGAACACTGAAGCTTTCTTT.

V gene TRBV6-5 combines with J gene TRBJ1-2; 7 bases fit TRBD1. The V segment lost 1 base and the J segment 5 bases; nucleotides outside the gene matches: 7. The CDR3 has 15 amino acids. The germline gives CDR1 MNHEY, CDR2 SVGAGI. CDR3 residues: CASSYYRDRAYGYTF. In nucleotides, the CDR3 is TGTGCCAGCAGTTACTATCGAGACAGGGCTTATGGCTACACCTTC.

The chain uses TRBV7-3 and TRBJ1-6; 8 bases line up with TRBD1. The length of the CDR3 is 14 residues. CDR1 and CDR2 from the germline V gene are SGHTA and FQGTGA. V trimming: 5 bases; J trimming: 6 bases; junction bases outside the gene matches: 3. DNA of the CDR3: TGTGCCAGCAGCCTGGGACAGGTTAATTCACCCCTCCACTTT. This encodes CASSLGQVNSPLHF.

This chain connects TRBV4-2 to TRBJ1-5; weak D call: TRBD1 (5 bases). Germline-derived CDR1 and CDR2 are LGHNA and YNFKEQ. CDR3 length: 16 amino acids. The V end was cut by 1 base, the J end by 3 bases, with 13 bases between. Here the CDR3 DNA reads TGTGCCAGCAGCCAAGTCAGGGCAGGGCCCAATCAGCCCCAGCATTTT. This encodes CASSQVRAGPNQPQHF.

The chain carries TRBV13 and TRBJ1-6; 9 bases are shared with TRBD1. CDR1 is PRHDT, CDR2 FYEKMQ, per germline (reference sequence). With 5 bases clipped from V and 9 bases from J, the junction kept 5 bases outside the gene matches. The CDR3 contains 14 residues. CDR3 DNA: TGTGCCAGCAGCGAACGGACAGGGGCTTCACCCCTCCACTTT. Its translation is CASSERTGASPLHF.

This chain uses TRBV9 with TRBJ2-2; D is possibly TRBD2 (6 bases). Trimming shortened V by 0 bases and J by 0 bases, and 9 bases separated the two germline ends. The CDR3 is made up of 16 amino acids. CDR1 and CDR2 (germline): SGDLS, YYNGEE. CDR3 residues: CASSVDGGANTGELFF. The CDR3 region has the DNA TGTGCCAGCAGCGTAGATGGAGGGGCGAACACCGGGGAGCTGTTTTTT.

The CDR3 nucleotides are TGTGCCAGCTCACTCACATGGAACACTGAAGCTTTCTTT. This encodes CASSLTWNTEAFF. The chain joins TRBV18 to TRBJ1-1; unclear D gene. Germline V gene lookup returns CDR1 KGHSH and CDR2 LQKENI. The CDR3 runs 13 residues. V was pared by 4 bases and J by 1 base, with 7 bases between.

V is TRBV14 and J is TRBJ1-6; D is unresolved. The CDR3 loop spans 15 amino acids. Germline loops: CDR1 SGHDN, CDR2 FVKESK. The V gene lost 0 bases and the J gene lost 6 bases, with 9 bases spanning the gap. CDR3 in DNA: TGTGCCAGCAGCCAAGATGTCTTTTCTAATTCACCCCTCCACTTT. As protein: CASSQDVFSNSPLHF.

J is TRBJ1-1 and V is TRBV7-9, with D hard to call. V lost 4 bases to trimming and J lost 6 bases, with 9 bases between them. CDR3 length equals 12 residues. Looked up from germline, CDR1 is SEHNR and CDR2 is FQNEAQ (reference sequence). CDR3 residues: CASSSLSSEAFF. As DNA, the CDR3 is TGTGCCAGCAGCTCCCTTTCCTCTGAAGCTTTCTTT.

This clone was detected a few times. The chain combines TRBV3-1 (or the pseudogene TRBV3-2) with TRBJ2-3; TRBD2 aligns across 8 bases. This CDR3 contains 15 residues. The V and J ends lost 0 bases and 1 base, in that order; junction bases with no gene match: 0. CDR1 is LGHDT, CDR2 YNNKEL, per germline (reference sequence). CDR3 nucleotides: TGTGCCAGCAGCCAAGATAGCGGGGGCACAGATACGCAGTATTTT. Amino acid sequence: CASSQDSGGTDTQYF.

The CDR3 here is CASSLLAGVAYEQYF. CDR3 coding DNA: TGTGCCAGCAGTTTATTGGCGGGAGTCGCCTACGAGCAGTACTTC. V usage is TRBV27 and J usage is TRBJ2-7, with 7 bases aligning to TRBD2. Trimming cost V 1 base and J 2 bases; bases outside gene matches: 5. Germline V gene lookup returns CDR1 MNHEY and CDR2 SMNVEV (reference sequence). This CDR3 contains 15 residues.

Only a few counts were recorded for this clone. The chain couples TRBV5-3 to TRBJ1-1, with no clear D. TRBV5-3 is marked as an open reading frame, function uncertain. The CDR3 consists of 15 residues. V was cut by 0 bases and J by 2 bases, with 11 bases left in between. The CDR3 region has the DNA TGTGCCAGAAGCTTGGCCGGTAGTGAAAACACTGAAGCTTTCTTT. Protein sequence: CARSLAGSENTEAFF.

Here the CDR3 reads CASSLVENIQYF. CDR3 coding DNA: TGCGCCAGCAGCTTGGTAGAAAACATTCAGTACTTC. The chain combines TRBV5-1 with TRBJ2-4; D gene uncertain. This CDR3 is built from 12 residues. Germline assignment: CDR1 SGHRS and CDR2 YFSETQ. V gave up 0 bases and J gave up 5 bases, with 3 bases separating them.

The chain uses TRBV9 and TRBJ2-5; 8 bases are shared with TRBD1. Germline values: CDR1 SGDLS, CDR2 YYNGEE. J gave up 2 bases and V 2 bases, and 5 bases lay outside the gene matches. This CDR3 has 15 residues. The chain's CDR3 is CASSVGQGGQETQYF. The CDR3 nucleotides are TGTGCCAGCAGCGTTGGACAGGGAGGACAAGAGACCCAGTACTTC.

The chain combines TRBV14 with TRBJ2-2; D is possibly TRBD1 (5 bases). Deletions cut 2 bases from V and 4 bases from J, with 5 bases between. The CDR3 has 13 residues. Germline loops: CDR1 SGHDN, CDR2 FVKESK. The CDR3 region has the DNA TGTGCCAGCAGCCAACAGGGCACCGGGGAGCTGTTTTTT. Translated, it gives CASSQQGTGELFF.